This TCR beta chain was sequenced during a study of T cell repertoires in cytomegalovirus infection. At the level of the study: CMV infection plus the matching HLA type was flagged by public TCR beta signatures.

In germline, CDR1 is MNHEY, CDR2 SVGEGT. V was clipped by 2 bases and J by 5 bases; unmatched bases: 8. The CDR3 sequence is 16 residues long. TCRdb independently ran MiXCR on the reads; one entry per CDR3 protein. Here the sample spans about 920,000 distinct CDR3 sequences, around 30% being singletons. For this clonotype: Its antigen remains unidentified.

The chain couples TRBV6-2 or TRBV6-3 to TRBJ1-1; TRBD1 matches at 10 bases. This sequence originates from a human donor in good health (CMV status not recorded). Some clones in this sample may be carry-over from other donors' samples. The source material was cultured CD8+ T cells from PBMCs, sampled from culture after CMV antigen stimulation. CDR3 residues: CASSYHRDRGRTEAFF. CDR3 DNA: TGTGCCAGCAGTTACCACCGGGACAGGGGACGAACTGAAGCTTTCTTT.